This entry lists 6 T cell receptor beta chains sequenced from one sample in a study of T-cell memory formation after mild COVID-19. TCRdb analysed the 5' RACE reads with MiXCR anew, one entry per CDR3 protein. Counted here are a few hundred thousand distinct CDR3 sequences, over 25% occurring once; the ten biggest clones make up roughly 14%. Sequenced input: PBMCs or a T cell subset sorted from them (not recorded which). Source of these receptors: an adult woman who had mild COVID-19 (a few samples of this study predate the infection). Cell type and time point are not known.

The rearrangement links TRBV25-1 to TRBJ2-5; D gene uncertain. CDR3 size: 15 residues. Trimming shortened V by 3 bases and J by 5 bases, and 16 bases separated the two germline ends. The germline gives CDR1 MGHDK, CDR2 SYGVNS. As DNA, the CDR3 is TGTGCCAGCAGTGATGGTAGGAAGCTTTACGAGACCCAGTACTTC. It is translated as CASSDGRKLYETQYF.

This clonotype has a handful of counts. The chain is built from TRBV5-1 and TRBJ2-1, with 11 bases matching TRBD1. This CDR3 is built from 15 residues. V shed 4 bases, J shed 6 bases, and the junction held 6 bases outside the gene matches. Looked up from germline, CDR1 is SGHRS and CDR2 is YFSETQ. The CDR3 nucleotides are TGCGCCAGCAGCGGGATCGGGACAGGGGGCAATGAGCAGTTCTTC. It yields the protein CASSGIGTGGNEQFF. The entire variable domain, with the rest obtained from reference TRBV5-1 and TRBJ2-1, is as follows: KAGVTQTPRYLIKTRGQQVTLSCSPISGHRSVSWYQQTPGQGLQFLFEYFSETQRNKGNFPGRFSGRQFSNSRSEMNVSTLELGDSALYLCASSGIGTGGNEQFFGPGTRLTVL.

V and J are TRBV10-2 and TRBJ2-1; D call uncertain. V shed 10 bases and J shed 3 bases, with 10 bases lying between them. The CDR3 consists of 12 residues. Germline-derived CDR1 and CDR2 are WSHSY and SAAADI. For the CDR3, the DNA is TGCGCCACCTTAAGGGACTACAATGAGCAGTTCTTC. It yields the protein CATLRDYNEQFF.

The chain uses TRBV3-1 and TRBJ2-2, with D unresolved. Per the germline V gene, CDR1 is LGHDT and CDR2 is YNNKEL (reference sequence). Trimming pared 10 bases from V and 2 bases from J, leaving 11 bases between. This CDR3 spans 13 amino acids. The CDR3 DNA follows: TGTGCCACCTCGCGGAGAAACACCGGGGAGCTGTTTTTT. Its translation: CATSRRNTGELFF.

The chain recombines TRBV27 with TRBJ2-1; 9 nucleotides match TRBD2. Looked up from germline, CDR1 is MNHEY and CDR2 is SMNVEV (reference sequence). The CDR3 runs 16 residues. The V segment lost 5 bases and the J segment 3 bases; nucleotides outside the gene matches: 8. Here the CDR3 reads CASSPSGSGGYNEQFF. CDR3 coding DNA: TGTGCCAGCAGTCCCAGCGGTAGCGGGGGCTACAATGAGCAGTTCTTC.

V gene TRBV6-6 combines with J gene TRBJ2-1; D may be TRBD2 (5 bases). Germline CDR1 and CDR2: MNHNY and SVGAGI (reference sequence). CDR3 length equals 14 residues. V lost 7 bases and J lost 4, with 14 bases in between. In DNA form, the CDR3 reads TGTGCCAGCAACCCCGTGGGCGGGTACAATGAGCAGTTCTTC. It translates to CASNPVGGYNEQFF.